The 20 T cell receptor beta chains given below trace back to one sample, sequenced in a study of beta chain features in type 1 diabetes. Isolated RNA was reverse transcribed in full, so expressed TCRB transcripts were sequenced. Assay: immunoSEQ multiplex PCR; the TCRdb copy retains only in-frame clones and omits some. Of some 360,000 clones listed, around a fifth are singletons. Sequenced material: naive CD4+ T cells from blood. These receptors originate from a woman aged 18-30 years in good health.

J is TRBJ2-1 and V is TRBV5-1; TRBD1 agrees at 10 bases. This CDR3 is built from 14 residues. J gave up 9 bases and V 6 bases, and 9 bases lay outside the gene matches. The germline V gene encodes CDR1 SGHRS and CDR2 YFSETQ. This CDR3 reads CASTRTGGAREQFF. The CDR3 DNA sequence: TGCGCCAGCACCAGGACAGGGGGGGCTCGTGAGCAGTTCTTC.

The chain couples TRBV30 to TRBJ1-1, with 8 bases matching TRBD1. This CDR3 is built from 14 residues. The V segment lost 4 bases and the J segment 1 base; nucleotides outside the gene matches: 5. Germline assignment: CDR1 GTSNPN and CDR2 SVGIG (reference sequence). This chain's CDR3 is CAWNTGTGNTEAFF. CDR3 coding DNA: TGTGCCTGGAATACCGGGACAGGGAACACTGAAGCTTTCTTT.

V is TRBV19 and J is TRBJ1-2; no firm D call. The CDR3 consists of 14 residues. Germline assignment: CDR1 LNHDA and CDR2 SQIVND (reference sequence). Trimming left V 9 bases short and J 0 bases short, with 14 bases between. CDR3 sequence (DNA): TGTGCCAGCCGTGCGTCGACTTCTAACTATGGCTACACCTTC. Its protein is CASRASTSNYGYTF. The complete variable domain, with remaining parts taken from reference TRBV19 and TRBJ1-2, reads DGGITQSPKYLFRKEGQNVTLSCEQNLNHDAMYWYRQDPGQGLRLIYYSQIVNDFQKGDIAEGYSVSREKKESFPLTVTSAQKNPTAFYLCASRASTSNYGYTFGSGTRLTVV.

This clone has just a few counts. The chain uses TRBV15 and TRBJ2-7; the match to TRBD1 covers 11 bases. Unmatched junction bases numbered 5, after V lost 0 bases and J lost 4 bases. The germline V gene encodes CDR1 LNHNV and CDR2 YYDKDF (reference sequence). CDR3 length: 16 amino acids. CDR3 coding DNA: TGTGCCACCAGCAGAGATACCGGGACAGGGGGTTACGAGCAGTACTTC. Its translation is CATSRDTGTGGYEQYF.

DNA for the CDR3: TGTGCCAGCAGCTTCGGGACAGGGAGTAACACTGAAGCTTTCTTT. Translating gives CASSFGTGSNTEAFF. V and J are TRBV7-2 and TRBJ1-1, with 9 bases that match TRBD1. V was pared by 3 bases and J by 2 bases, with 4 bases of the junction left unmatched. The germline gives CDR1 SGHTA, CDR2 FQGNSA. CDR3 size: 15 residues.

V is TRBV9 and J is TRBJ2-1; 8 nucleotides align to TRBD2. The CDR3 extends over 14 amino acids. Germline V gene sequence: CDR1 SGDLS, CDR2 YYNGEE. Germline trimming cut 7 bases from V and 5 bases from J; bases unmatched to any gene: 8. CDR3 residues: CASRGAGRDNEQFF. The CDR3 DNA reads TGTGCCAGCCGAGGGGCCGGGAGGGACAATGAGCAGTTCTTC.

The chain has TRBV30 and TRBJ1-5, with 11 positions matching TRBD1. Germline CDR1 GTSNPN, CDR2 SVGIG (reference sequence). The V and J ends lost 1 base and 11 bases, in that order; junction bases with no gene match: 4. CDR3 length: 13 amino acids. CDR3 sequence reads: CAWSGTGGQTQHF. CDR3 bases: TGTGCCTGGAGTGGGACAGGGGGCCAGACCCAGCATTTT. Together with reference TRBV30 and TRBJ1-5, the CDR3 gives the full variable domain: SQTIHQWPATLVQPVGSPLSLECTVEGTSNPNLYWYRQAAGRGLQLLFYSVGIGQISSEVPQNLSASRPQDRQFILSSKKLLLSDSGFYLCAWSGTGGQTQHFGDGTRLSIL.

This clone was seen only a few times. The rearrangement joins TRBV2 to TRBJ1-5; the D is unclear. CDR1 is SNHLY and CDR2 is FYNNEI in the germline V gene. The V end lost 3 bases, the J end lost 3 bases, and 12 bases lay between the germline ends. The CDR3 has 15 amino acids. The CDR3 is CASSDSGRFNQPQHF. CDR3 sequence (DNA): TGTGCCAGCAGTGACTCTGGGAGGTTCAATCAGCCCCAGCATTTT.

The chain joins TRBV29-1 to TRBJ2-3; 7 bases fit TRBD2. Germline trimming cut 0 bases from V and 4 bases from J; bases unmatched to any gene: 13. The CDR3 spans 17 residues. Germline values: CDR1 SQVTM, CDR2 ANQGSEA. The CDR3 DNA is TGCAGCGTTGAAGATTACTCTAGAAGCGGGGCCCCAGATACGCAGTATTTT. It codes for CSVEDYSRSGAPDTQYF.

This clone was observed a handful of times. J is TRBJ1-5 and V is TRBV29-1; TRBD1 might be the D (6 bases). Trimming took off 6 bases at V and 3 bases at J, with 12 bases between the two ends. Germline V gene lookup returns CDR1 SQVTM and CDR2 ANQGSEA. There are 13 residues in the CDR3. CDR3 residues: CSVADRFNQPQHF. DNA for the CDR3: TGCAGCGTGGCCGACAGGTTCAATCAGCCCCAGCATTTT.

The V and J genes are TRBV19 and TRBJ1-5, with D possibly matching TRBD1 (5 bases). The CDR3 totals 14 residues. CDR1 LNHDA and CDR2 SQIVND come from the germline V gene (reference sequence). The germline V and J ends were trimmed by 2 bases and 7 bases, with 12 bases remaining between them. The chain's CDR3 is CASSILRGGQPQHF. In DNA, the CDR3 is TGTGCCAGTAGTATACTGAGGGGAGGCCAGCCCCAGCATTTT.

The chain links TRBV4-2 to TRBJ2-1; D is perhaps TRBD2 (5 bases). Germline loops: CDR1 LGHNA, CDR2 YNFKEQ. Trimming left V 1 base short and J 9 bases short, with 13 bases between. The CDR3 is 14 amino acids. For the CDR3, the DNA is TGTGCCAGCAGCCAAGGAGACGAGGGTGTTGAGCAGTTCTTC. It codes for CASSQGDEGVEQFF.

The rearrangement links TRBV5-1 to TRBJ2-2; D remains ambiguous. Trimming left V 0 bases short and J 5 bases short, with 8 bases between. Germline CDR1 is SGHRS and CDR2 is YFSETQ. The CDR3 contains 14 residues. CDR3 sequence reads: CASSLAVLTGELFF. CDR3 in DNA: TGCGCCAGCAGCTTGGCCGTTTTAACCGGGGAGCTGTTTTTT.

The chain employs TRBV7-9 and TRBJ2-4, with D maybe TRBD2 (6 bases). Trimming took 3 bases from V and 3 from J, leaving 15 bases between them. The CDR3 runs 16 residues. Germline V CDR1 and CDR2: SEHNR, FQNEAQ (reference sequence). The DNA for the CDR3 is TGTGCCAGCAGCTTGCAGACTAGTATGGACAAAAACATTCAGTACTTC. Translating gives CASSLQTSMDKNIQYF.

In this sample, this clone turned up a few times. J is TRBJ2-3 and V is TRBV10-2; 10 nucleotides agree with TRBD2. CDR3 length equals 15 residues. J gave up 4 bases and V 4 bases, and 5 bases lay outside the gene matches. Germline lookup yields CDR1 WSHSY and CDR2 SAAADI. The CDR3 nucleotides read TGCGCCAGCAGTGGGCTAGCGGGAGTCGCAGATACGCAGTATTTT. This codes for CASSGLAGVADTQYF.

The chain combines TRBV11-2 with TRBJ2-7, with TRBD2 identical over 7 bases. CDR3 length: 15 residues. V lost 1 base and J lost 2; bases outside the gene matches: 5. Germline CDR1 is SGHAT and CDR2 is FQNNGV. CDR3 in DNA: TGTGCCAGCAGCTTAGGGGGGGGGATAACCTACGAGCAGTACTTC. Encoded protein: CASSLGGGITYEQYF.

The table lists this clone with a few counts. The V and J genes are TRBV21-1 and TRBJ2-5; the table's D call of TRBD2 was not tested on the DNA. The last part of the DNA fits TRBJ2-7 better; the J call may be wrong. TRBV21-1 is an annotated pseudogene. The CDR3 is 15 residues long. For the CDR3, the DNA is TGTGCCAGCAGCAAAATGAAGCGGGAGCCCTACGAGCAGTACTTC. This sequence encodes CASSKMKREPYEQYF.

The chain couples TRBV4-3 to TRBJ1-1; no definite D call. CDR1 and CDR2 (germline): LGHNA, YSLEER. CDR3 size: 16 residues. The V and J ends lost 0 bases and 3 bases respectively, with 14 bases between them. Here the CDR3 reads CASSQDPSSRHTEAFF. CDR3 in DNA: TGCGCCAGCAGCCAAGATCCGTCCTCGAGGCACACTGAAGCTTTCTTT.

The chain combines TRBV4-1 with TRBJ2-7; TRBD2 might be the D (6 bases). Per germline, CDR1 MGHRA and CDR2 YSYEKL. Trimming took 2 bases from V and 0 from J, leaving 14 bases between them. The CDR3 spans 16 residues. This CDR3 reads CASSQLIAVSSYEQYF. In nucleotides, the CDR3 is TGCGCCAGCAGCCAACTAATAGCGGTGAGCTCCTACGAGCAGTACTTC.

This chain uses TRBV2 with TRBJ2-5, with 8 bases aligning to TRBD1. CDR3 length: 15 amino acids. V lost 1 base, J lost 3 bases, and 4 bases stayed unmatched. Germline values: CDR1 SNHLY, CDR2 FYNNEI. The CDR3 reads CASSEGTGKKETQYF. The CDR3 region has the DNA TGTGCCAGCAGTGAAGGGACAGGGAAAAAAGAGACCCAGTACTTC.